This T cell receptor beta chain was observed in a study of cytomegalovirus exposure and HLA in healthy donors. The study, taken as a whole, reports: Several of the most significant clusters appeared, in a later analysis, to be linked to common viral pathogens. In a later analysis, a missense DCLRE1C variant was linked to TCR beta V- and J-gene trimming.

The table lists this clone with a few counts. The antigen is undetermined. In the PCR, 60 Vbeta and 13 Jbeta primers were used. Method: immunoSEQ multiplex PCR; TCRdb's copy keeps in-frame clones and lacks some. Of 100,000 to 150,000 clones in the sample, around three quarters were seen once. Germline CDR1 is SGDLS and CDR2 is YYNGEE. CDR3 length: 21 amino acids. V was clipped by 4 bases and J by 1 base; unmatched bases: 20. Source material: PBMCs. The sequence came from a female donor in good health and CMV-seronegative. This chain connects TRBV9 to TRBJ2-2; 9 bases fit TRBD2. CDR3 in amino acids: CASSPRDEWLAGVLNTGELFF. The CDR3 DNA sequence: TGTGCCAGCAGCCCCAGGGACGAGTGGTTAGCGGGAGTCTTGAACACCGGGGAGCTGTTTTTT.